This entry lists 16 T cell receptor beta chains sequenced from one sample in a study of blood T cells in healthy people across ages (dated by TCRdb to between 2015 and 2017). Receptor libraries were prepared by 5' RACE. Sequencing was performed on an Illumina HiSeq 2500. A second PCR of roughly 6 to 11 cycles was run with a J-beta primer mix and a sample-barcoded 5' primer. TCRdb reanalyzed the raw reads on its own, using fastp at Q25 for trimming and MiXCR for clone calling, and kept in-frame beta chains. Records with the same CDR3 protein are collapsed into one entry carrying the most frequent genes and DNA. A total of 650,000 to 1,000,000 distinct CDR3 sequences appear in this sample, approximately 35% of them only once. Of the sample, roughly 13% is held by the ten largest clones. The material sequenced was blood. These receptors all come from a man between 18 and 29 years old in good health.

Notes on this clonotype: A single base separates this from a much larger clone, so it may be a read error. V gene TRBV14 combines with J gene TRBJ2-5; no firm D call. V dropped 1 base and J dropped 5 bases, with 5 bases sitting between them. This CDR3 spans 12 amino acids. Germline lookup yields CDR1 SGHDN and CDR2 FVKESK. This chain's CDR3 is CASSQAAETQYF. CDR3 sequence (DNA): TGTGCCAGCAGCCAAGCTGCGGAGACCCAGTACTTC.

With regard to this clonotype: Given a much more abundant clone one base away, this may be a read error. The V call is TRBV2, the J call TRBJ2-1, with D unresolved. The CDR3 is 16 amino acids. Germline loops: CDR1 SNHLY, CDR2 FYNNEI. Trimming cost V 6 bases and J 2 bases, with 17 bases left between them. CDR3 bases: TGTGCCAGCAGCGCGGCTCGCCGAAGGGCCTACAATGAGCAGTTCTTC. Translation: CASSAARRRAYNEQFF.

In this sample, this clonotype turned up many times. The DNA for the CDR3 is TGCAGCGTTGTTGTGGGCAGCCTAAACTATGGCTACACCTTC. Translating gives CSVVVGSLNYGYTF. This chain connects TRBV29-1 to TRBJ1-2; D gene uncertain. V was clipped by 4 bases and J by 2 bases, with 14 bases between them. Germline V gene sequence: CDR1 SQVTM, CDR2 ANQGSEA. This CDR3 has 14 residues.

This sequence joins TRBV6-2 or TRBV6-3 and TRBJ2-5, with 9 positions matching TRBD1. The germline gives CDR1 MNHEY, CDR2 SVGEGT. Trimming at V came to 2 bases and at J to 2 bases, leaving 0 bases not matched to a gene. CDR3 size: 14 residues. This CDR3 reads CASSYDRGQETQYF. The CDR3 nucleotides are TGTGCCAGCAGTTACGACAGGGGGCAAGAGACCCAGTACTTC.

A word on this clonotype: A single base separates this from a much larger clone, so it may be a read error. J is TRBJ2-7 and V is TRBV20-1; D uncertain. CDR1 and CDR2 from the germline V gene are DFQATT and SNEGSKA (reference sequence). The CDR3 contains 12 residues. Trimming removed 6 bases at V and 1 base at J, with 10 bases between. The CDR3 sequence: CSAHTASYEQYF. The CDR3 region has the DNA TGCAGTGCACATACAGCGTCCTACGAGCAGTACTTC.

V and J are TRBV20-1 and TRBJ1-3; perhaps TRBD1 as D (5 bases). CDR1 and CDR2 from the germline V gene are DFQATT and SNEGSKA (reference sequence). The CDR3 consists of 15 residues. V was pared by 6 bases and J by 0 bases, with 15 bases between. The CDR3 is CSAQDISFSGNTIYF. The CDR3 nucleotides read TGCAGTGCCCAGGACATCTCCTTCTCTGGAAACACCATATATTTT.

This rearrangement joins TRBV6-1 to TRBJ2-1, with TRBD1 matching over 7 bases. This CDR3 comprises 17 residues. V gave up 5 bases and J gave up 7 bases; unmatched junction bases: 17. Germline V gene sequence: CDR1 MNHNS, CDR2 SASEGT. The CDR3 sequence is CASSTPLTGELGNEQFF. The CDR3 coding sequence is TGTGCCAGCAGTACACCCCTAACAGGGGAACTAGGGAATGAGCAGTTCTTC.

V gene TRBV5-1 combines with J gene TRBJ2-5; weak D call: TRBD2 (6 bases). Deletions cut 3 bases from V and 4 bases from J, with 13 bases between. Germline-derived CDR1 and CDR2 are SGHRS and YFSETQ. The CDR3 totals 14 residues. The CDR3 bases are TGCGCCAGCAGCTCGTATCTGGGAGGAGAGACCCAGTACTTC. This codes for CASSSYLGGETQYF.

The genes are TRBV5-1 and TRBJ2-6; weak D call: TRBD1 (5 bases). CDR1 and CDR2 from the germline V gene are SGHRS and YFSETQ. The CDR3 is 19 residues long. The V end was cut by 0 bases, the J end by 2 bases, with 18 bases between. CDR3 amino acids: CASSLAGDRGMAGANVLTF. Here the CDR3 DNA reads TGCGCCAGCAGCTTGGCGGGCGACAGAGGAATGGCTGGGGCCAACGTCCTGACTTTC.

This clonotype has more than one count but fewer than ten. This chain joins TRBV5-1 and TRBJ2-3; D gene uncertain. The CDR3 totals 15 residues. Trimming shortened V by 0 bases and J by 0 bases, and 8 bases separated the two germline ends. Germline V CDR1 and CDR2: SGHRS, YFSETQ. DNA for the CDR3: TGCGCCAGCAGCTTGGGACGGTATAGCACAGATACGCAGTATTTT. Translated: CASSLGRYSTDTQYF.

The chain recombines TRBV20-1 with TRBJ2-5, with a tentative D call TRBD2 (7 bases). Trimming removed 2 bases at V and 4 bases at J, with 23 bases between. The length of the CDR3 is 17 residues. The germline V gene encodes CDR1 DFQATT and CDR2 SNEGSKA (reference sequence). The chain's CDR3 is CSARSGVLVGGRETQYF. Written as DNA, the CDR3 is TGCAGTGCTAGATCCGGAGTCCTAGTGGGGGGGCGAGAGACCCAGTACTTC.

The chain combines TRBV7-8 with TRBJ2-4; 12 bases line up with TRBD2. Germline CDR1 is SGHVS and CDR2 is FQNEAQ. The CDR3 contains 18 residues. V dropped 4 bases and J dropped 0; count of bases not matched to a gene: 7. In DNA, the CDR3 is TGTGCCAGCAGCTGGGAAACTAGCGGGGGGATAGCCAAAAACATTCAGTACTTC. Translated, it gives CASSWETSGGIAKNIQYF.

This clonotype has just a few counts. The J gene is TRBJ2-5, the V gene TRBV6-5; TRBD2 aligns across 9 bases. The CDR3 contains 17 residues. The germline V gene encodes CDR1 MNHEY and CDR2 SVGAGI. J gave up 11 bases and V 0 bases, and 16 bases lay outside the gene matches. This CDR3 is CASSYSTLRGGSNEQYF. Written as DNA, the CDR3 is TGTGCCAGCAGTTACTCGACTCTGCGGGGGGGCTCCAATGAGCAGTACTTC.

In its sample, this clonotype was seen a few times. The V gene is TRBV27, the J gene TRBJ2-3; 7 bases are shared with TRBD2. V gave up 5 bases and J gave up 3 bases; unmatched junction bases: 14. Germline V gives CDR1 MNHEY, CDR2 SMNVEV (reference sequence). The CDR3 consists of 17 residues. The CDR3 nucleotides are TGTGCCAGCAGTCTTCGGGAAGCGGGGAAGCGGACAGATACGCAGTATTTT. Amino acids: CASSLREAGKRTDTQYF.

Remarks on this clonotype: A read error is possible here, since a much larger clone lies one base away. The chain's CDR3 is CTSSFRDSTDTQYF. CDR3 DNA: TGTACCAGCAGCTTCCGGGACAGCACAGATACGCAGTATTTT. The rearrangement joins TRBV7-3 to TRBJ2-3; D possibly matches TRBD1 or TRBD2 (5 bases each). In germline, CDR1 is SGHTA, CDR2 FQGTGA. The CDR3 sequence is 14 residues long.

The V call is TRBV7-6, the J call TRBJ2-2; possibly TRBD1 or TRBD2 for D (5 bases each). V was trimmed by 1 base and J by 6 bases, leaving 12 bases between them. There are 15 residues in the CDR3. Germline lookup yields CDR1 SGHVS and CDR2 FNYEAQ. CDR3 in amino acids: CASSLVFRGAGELFF. The CDR3 bases are TGTGCCAGCAGCTTAGTCTTCCGGGGCGCCGGGGAGCTGTTTTTT.